Described below is a single TCR beta chain sequence and its context. Its antigen remains unknown. This entry is derived from a study of siplizumab effects on memory and regulatory T cells. With 6 bases removed from V and 0 bases from J, the gap between germline ends came to 10 bases. CDR1 LNHDA and CDR2 SQIVND come from the germline V gene (reference sequence). This CDR3 contains 14 residues. The study, taken as a whole, reports: The naive T cell population seemed more diverse than memory cells and seemed a major contributor to the alloresponse.

Assays were performed on approximately 100,000 TCR templates per sample. Produced via immunoSEQ multiplex PCR; TCRdb's table is partial and in-frame only. The table has under 140,000 clones, 80% to 95% seen once; the top ten hold 1% to 1.5%. Sequenced sample: CD4+ T cells sorted from blood. This receptor was identified in a human donor in good health. The chain employs TRBV19 and TRBJ2-3, with D tentatively TRBD1 (6 bases). CDR3 DNA sequence: TGTGCCAGTAGCCTCGACAGGAGCACAGATACGCAGTATTTT. As protein: CASSLDRSTDTQYF.